This T cell receptor (beta chain) was recovered during a study of control samples from healthy donors and cancer patients. Produced via immunoSEQ multiplex PCR; TCRdb's table is partial and in-frame only. Seen here are 130,000 to 150,000 clones, around 85% observed once, and the top ten hold 8% to 9.5%. Sample: blood. The TCR sequence derives from a woman aged 25 to 39 in good health.

CDR3 protein: CASSIVSHSGNTIYF. The CDR3 bases are TGTGCCAGCAGCATTGTTTCTCACTCTGGAAACACCATATATTTT. The genes are TRBV11-2 and TRBJ1-3; the D is unclear. Per germline, CDR1 SGHAT and CDR2 FQNNGV. The V end lost 5 bases, the J end lost 0 bases, and 11 bases lay between the germline ends. This CDR3 comprises 15 residues. The full variable domain, rest sourced from reference TRBV11-2 and TRBJ1-3, is EAGVAQSPRYKIIEKRQSVAFWCNPISGHATLYWYQQILGQGPKLLIQFQNNGVVDDSQLPKDRFSAERLKGVDSTLKIQPAKLEDSAVYLCASSIVSHSGNTIYFGEGSWLTVV.